These 3 T cell receptor beta chains were sequenced from one sample in a study of shared clonotypes between healthy human individuals. Sequencing was performed with immunoSEQ multiplex PCR; in TCRdb, only in-frame clones are kept and a portion is missing. This sample carries roughly 2,000,000 clones, about 95% of them seen once, and the ten largest clones take 0.95% to 1.5%. CD45RO negativity and positive selection for CCR7 defined naive CD8 cells, a population that excluded terminally differentiated effector memory CD45RA+ cells. The sample consisted of naive CD8+ T cells sorted from blood. The receptors originated from a man between 18 and 29 years old in good health.

The chain links TRBV9 to TRBJ2-5; 7 bases match TRBD1. Germline CDR1 reads SGDLS; CDR2 reads YYNGEE. Unmatched junction bases numbered 7, after V lost 3 bases and J lost 2 bases. This CDR3 spans 15 amino acids. The CDR3 DNA sequence: TGTGCCAGCAGCGCCGAGCCGGGACAGCAAGAGACCCAGTACTTC. Its translation is CASSAEPGQQETQYF.

This clone was counted between two and nine times. This sequence joins TRBV2 and TRBJ2-2; the D gene is possibly TRBD1 (5 bases). The CDR3 is 15 amino acids. V shed 1 base and J shed 6 bases, with 12 bases lying between them. From germline, CDR1 is SNHLY and CDR2 FYNNEI. The CDR3 coding sequence is TGTGCCAGCAGTGAAGAGTGGGGCGATTCCGGGGAGCTGTTTTTT. Translated, it gives CASSEEWGDSGELFF.

The gene calls are TRBV5-1 and TRBJ2-2; possibly TRBD1 for D (6 bases). The CDR3 sequence is 15 residues long. Germline V lookup: CDR1 SGHRS, CDR2 YFSETQ. The V and J ends lost 4 bases and 4 bases respectively, with 14 bases between them. CDR3 loop: CASSHHRETTGELFF. The CDR3 DNA is TGCGCCAGCAGCCACCACAGGGAGACCACCGGGGAGCTGTTTTTT. Full variable domain (rest looked up from reference TRBV5-1 and TRBJ2-2): KAGVTQTPRYLIKTRGQQVTLSCSPISGHRSVSWYQQTPGQGLQFLFEYFSETQRNKGNFPGRFSGRQFSNSRSEMNVSTLELGDSALYLCASSHHRETTGELFFGEGSRLTVL.